This is a list of T cell receptor beta chains from one sample in a study of PD-L1 blockade in urothelial cancer. The method was immunoSEQ multiplex PCR; TCRdb's version includes in-frame clones alone and lacks a portion of them. The sample holds some 71,000 clones, 70% to 90% seen once. The sequenced sample was PBMCs, obtained around atezolizumab (anti-PD-L1) treatment. The receptors were sampled from a man in his sixties with urothelial cancer. The CDR3 runs from the conserved cysteine through the conserved F or W. A D gene is named only where the DNA matches it firmly. Clone sizes are given selectively: once, few, many, or a class where the clone is expanded.

clone_size	j_call	v_call	d_call	cdr3_aa	cdr3_nt
-	TRBJ2-7	TRBV28	-	CASSSPGDAYEQYF	TGTGCCAGCAGTTCTCCCGGGGATGCCTACGAGCAGTACTTC
-	TRBJ2-3	TRBV5-5	-	CASSFGGTTSTDTQYF	TGTGCCAGCAGCTTCGGGGGAACCACTAGCACAGATACGCAGTATTTT
-	TRBJ1-1	TRBV9	-	CASSPSPAGVNTEAFF	TGTGCCAGCAGCCCCTCTCCAGCAGGGGTGAACACTGAAGCTTTCTTT
-	TRBJ1-2	TRBV10-3	-	CAITGQPSRGYTF	TGTGCCATCACCGGACAACCCAGTAGGGGCTACACCTTC
-	TRBJ2-5	TRBV30	TRBD2	CAWSVRGGALGKTQYF	TGTGCCTGGAGTGTACGCGGGGGGGCTTTGGGGAAGACCCAGTACTTC
-	TRBJ1-4	TRBV5-6	-	CASSPQGSRQLFF	TGTGCCAGCAGTCCACAGGGATCTCGACAACTGTTTTTT
once	TRBJ1-1	TRBV7-2	-	CASSLQSGLNTEAFF	TGTGCCAGCAGCTTACAGTCAGGATTGAACACTGAAGCTTTCTTT
-	TRBJ2-2	TRBV7-7	-	CASSSNAHTGELFF	TGTGCCAGCAGCTCCAACGCGCACACCGGGGAGCTGTTTTTT
once	TRBJ2-2	TRBV5-1	-	CASSLERVTGELFF	TGCGCCAGCAGCTTGGAACGGGTCACCGGGGAGCTGTTTTTT
-	TRBJ2-7	TRBV28	TRBD1	CASVQGVSYEQYF	TGTGCCAGCGTACAGGGGGTAAGCTACGAGCAGTACTTC
once	TRBJ2-5	TRBV4-1	TRBD1	CASSQNRGAETQYF	TGCGCCAGCAGCCAGAACAGGGGTGCGGAGACCCAGTACTTC
-	TRBJ1-3	TRBV10-3	-	CATETGDSGNTIYF	TGTGCCACCGAGACAGGTGACTCTGGAAACACCATATATTTT
-	TRBJ2-6	TRBV5-1	TRBD1	CASSGQGAPGANVLTF	TGCGCCAGCAGTGGACAGGGGGCGCCTGGGGCCAACGTCCTGACTTTC
-	TRBJ1-5	TRBV29-1	-	CSVKQAFGQPQHF	TGCAGCGTGAAGCAGGCCTTTGGACAGCCCCAGCATTTT
-	TRBJ2-1	TRBV5-1	TRBD1	CASSLLPPPGQGANNEQFF	TGCGCCAGCAGCTTGCTCCCCCCCCCGGGACAGGGGGCCAACAATGAGCAGTTCTTC
-	TRBJ2-1	TRBV6-4	TRBD1	CASSERTGGLEQFF	TGTGCCAGCAGTGAGCGGACAGGGGGCTTAGAGCAGTTCTTC
-	TRBJ2-7	TRBV6-5	-	CASSYSRRGSYEQYF	TGTGCCAGCAGTTACTCGAGGCGCGGCTCCTACGAGCAGTACTTC
-	TRBJ1-6	TRBV9	-	CASSVGTGTESPLHF	TGTGCCAGCAGCGTAGGTACAGGGACGGAGTCACCCCTCCACTTT
-	TRBJ1-1	TRBV7-9	-	CASSLVVRGTEAFF	TGTGCCAGCAGCTTAGTGGTAAGGGGAACTGAAGCTTTCTTT
-	TRBJ2-7	TRBV19	TRBD1	CASSITQGATSEQYF	TGTGCCAGTAGTATTACTCAGGGGGCGACGTCCGAGCAGTACTTC
-	TRBJ2-7	TRBV6-1	-	CASSPGINYEQYF	TGTGCCAGCAGCCCGGGAATAAACTACGAGCAGTACTTC
-	TRBJ1-6	TRBV18	TRBD1	CASSPPDRPGGSLHF	TGTGCCAGCTCACCACCGGACAGGCCCGGTGGGTCCCTCCACTTT
few	TRBJ1-1	TRBV7-9	-	CASTHRAHEAFF	TGTGCCAGTACCCACAGGGCTCATGAAGCTTTCTTT
-	TRBJ2-7	TRBV6-1	TRBD2	CASSLTSGRHEQYF	TGTGCCAGCAGTTTGACTAGCGGGCGCCACGAGCAGTACTTC
once	TRBJ1-6	TRBV30	-	CAWTVSSYNSPLHF	TGTGCCTGGACGGTGAGCTCCTATAATTCACCCCTCCACTTT
-	TRBJ1-2	TRBV2	TRBD1	CASIPAGGYGYTF	TGTGCCAGCATCCCGGCAGGGGGATATGGCTACACCTTC
-	TRBJ2-4	TRBV4-1	-	CASSQAGGFSKNIQYF	TGCGCCAGCAGCCAAGCAGGAGGCTTCTCCAAAAACATTCAGTACTTC
-	TRBJ2-1	TRBV11-2	TRBD1	CASSFSTGPQFF	TGTGCCAGCAGCTTTTCGACAGGGCCCCAGTTCTTC
-	TRBJ2-5	TRBV11-2	TRBD1	CASRANRGETQYF	TGTGCCAGCCGCGCGAACAGGGGAGAGACCCAGTACTTC
few	TRBJ2-7	TRBV11-2	TRBD1	CASSLRTGNHKSYEQYF	TGTGCCAGCAGCCTCCGGACAGGCAACCATAAATCCTACGAGCAGTACTTC
-	TRBJ1-3	TRBV7-9	-	CASSLEVQGRGNTIYF	TGTGCCAGCAGCTTAGAAGTCCAGGGAAGAGGAAACACCATATATTTT